The 5 T cell receptor beta chains below come from one sample, sequenced in a study of blood T cell repertoires in COVID-19 (dated by TCRdb to the early 2020s). Receptor amplification or capture employed the immunoSEQ multiplex PCR assay. In its TCRdb copy, this immuneACCESS table keeps in-frame sequences only and misses some clones. Where compared with another copy, unresolved V genes explain less than half of these, and the others have no known cause. Present in this sample are about 300,000 clones, about 90% of which were seen just once. The biggest ten clones account for about 1.6% of the sample. Sequences were obtained from peripheral blood. The source is a woman aged 40 to 50 who had recovered from COVID-19.

The V call is TRBV5-1, the J call TRBJ2-1, with 15 bases aligning to TRBD2. This CDR3 has 15 residues. The V and J ends lost 3 bases and 9 bases, in that order; junction bases with no gene match: 4. Germline assignment: CDR1 SGHRS and CDR2 YFSETQ. The CDR3 nucleotides are TGCGCCAGCAGCTCGGGACTAGCGGGGGGTAGTGAGCAGTTCTTC. As protein: CASSSGLAGGSEQFF. The whole variable domain, filled in from reference TRBV5-1 and TRBJ2-1, reads KAGVTQTPRYLIKTRGQQVTLSCSPISGHRSVSWYQQTPGQGLQFLFEYFSETQRNKGNFPGRFSGRQFSNSRSEMNVSTLELGDSALYLCASSSGLAGGSEQFFGPGTRLTVL.

This clone has ten or more counts. The chain has TRBV2 and TRBJ1-2; 7 bases agree with TRBD1. CDR1 and CDR2 (germline): SNHLY, FYNNEI. The CDR3 covers 15 residues. The ends lost 6 bases at V and 6 bases at J; junction bases unmatched: 13. DNA of the CDR3: TGTGCCAGCAGCAGCATGTTGGGACAGCAGCATGGCTACACCTTC. Translation: CASSSMLGQQHGYTF.

The chain recombines TRBV5-4 with TRBJ1-1; a possible D gene is TRBD1 (6 bases). V was shortened by 0 bases and J by 4 bases, with 10 bases between the two germline ends. CDR3 size: 14 residues. Germline CDR1 is SGHNT and CDR2 is YYREEE (reference sequence). CDR3 residues: CASSLDRVGTEAFF. CDR3 nucleotide sequence: TGTGCCAGCAGCTTGGACAGGGTGGGCACTGAAGCTTTCTTT.

This clone was detected a few times. The J gene is TRBJ2-3, the V gene TRBV18; no reliable D call. V shed 1 base and J shed 0 bases, with 5 bases lying between them. The germline V gene encodes CDR1 KGHSH and CDR2 LQKENI. The CDR3 has 14 amino acids. CDR3 region: CASSPRASTDTQYF. The CDR3 DNA is TGTGCCAGCTCACCACGAGCTAGCACAGATACGCAGTATTTT.

As DNA, the CDR3 is TGTGCCAGCAGGTTAGGGGGTGGGCAGGACACAGATACGCAGTATTTT. It yields the protein CASRLGGGQDTDTQYF. This chain links TRBV5-4 with TRBJ2-3; weak D call: TRBD1 (6 bases). Germline CDR1 is SGHNT and CDR2 is YYREEE (reference sequence). V shed 5 bases and J shed 2 bases, with 18 bases lying between them. The CDR3 extends over 16 amino acids.